This T cell receptor beta chain was identified during a study of T cells in tuberculosis. Of note for this clone: Antigen: not known.

The germline V gene encodes CDR1 SGDLS and CDR2 YYNGEE. Trimming shortened V by 0 bases and J by 1 base, and 11 bases separated the two germline ends. CDR3 length: 17 residues. Study-wide findings and caveats: Active tuberculosis alpha repertoires lay closer to GMM-specific TCRs than controls'.

Sequenced by immunoSEQ multiplex PCR; TCRdb stores in-frame clones only, minus some. The sample records around 30,000 clones, around 88% being singletons. Stated time point: new active TB diagnosis, blood taken before or within 7 days of starting treatment. On average roughly 100,000 T cells per donor were immunosequenced. This chain uses TRBV9 with TRBJ2-6; possibly TRBD2 for D (6 bases). The sequence was collected from an adult with tuberculosis. The sample here was PBMCs, taken at tuberculosis diagnosis. For the CDR3, the DNA is TGTGCCAGCAGCGTAGCTACCCGGGGGTCTGGGGCCAACGTCCTGACTTTC. Translated: CASSVATRGSGANVLTF.